Presented here are 30 T cell receptor beta chains from one specimen sequenced in a study of PD-1 blockade in classical Hodgkin lymphoma. The method was immunoSEQ multiplex PCR; TCRdb's version includes in-frame clones alone and lacks a portion of them. The sample records approximately 50,000 clones, around 67% being singletons. Relapse after autologous stem cell transplantation occurred in every patient, and brentuximab vedotin exposure varied. Sequencing was performed on peripheral blood mononuclear cells (PBMCs), taken before the second cycle of nivolumab. All receptors derive from a human donor with classical Hodgkin lymphoma.

The gene calls are TRBV7-9 and TRBJ2-5; 8 bases fit TRBD2. After removal of 0 bases from V and 4 bases from J, the junction contained 4 bases not matched to a gene. This CDR3 is 15 amino acids long. The germline gives CDR1 SEHNR, CDR2 FQNEAQ (reference sequence). This CDR3 is CASSLARREVETQYF. CDR3 coding DNA: TGTGCCAGCAGCTTAGCGCGGCGGGAGGTAGAGACCCAGTACTTC. The whole variable domain, remainder taken from reference TRBV7-9 and TRBJ2-5, is DTGVSQNPRHKITKRGQNVTFRCDPISEHNRLYWYRQTLGQGPEFLTYFQNEAQLEKSRLLSDRFSAERPKGSFSTLEIQRTEQGDSAMYLCASSLARREVETQYFGPGTRLLVL.

The V and J genes are TRBV6-5 and TRBJ2-1; weak D call: TRBD2 (5 bases). This CDR3 comprises 13 residues. CDR1 and CDR2 from the germline V gene are MNHEY and SVGAGI. With 5 bases removed from V and 6 bases from J, the gap between germline ends came to 11 bases. The CDR3 nucleotides are TGTGCCAGCAGTGACCCCCGGGGCAATGAGCAGTTCTTC. It yields the protein CASSDPRGNEQFF.

V gene TRBV5-1 combines with J gene TRBJ2-3; 9 nucleotides agree with TRBD1. Losses at the gene ends were 4 bases for V and 4 bases for J; bases not matched to a gene: 19. CDR1 is SGHRS and CDR2 is YFSETQ in the germline V gene. This CDR3 region has 19 residues. The CDR3 region is CASSKRAGVRTGDPDTQYF. Written as DNA, the CDR3 is TGCGCCAGCAGCAAGAGGGCAGGGGTAAGGACAGGGGATCCAGATACGCAGTATTTT.

V usage is TRBV6-5 and J usage is TRBJ2-7; tentative D call: TRBD1 (7 bases). The germline CDR1 and CDR2 sequences are MNHEY and SVGAGI. Trimming cost V 5 bases and J 6 bases, with 14 bases left between them. This CDR3 comprises 13 residues. The CDR3 DNA is TGTGCCAGCAGTCTTTCAGGGGGGACCGAGCAGTACTTC. This sequence encodes CASSLSGGTEQYF.

The V gene is TRBV4-3, the J gene TRBJ1-2; possible D gene TRBD1, 5 bases. Trimming left V 4 bases short and J 4 bases short, with 16 bases between. CDR3 size: 15 residues. Germline V gives CDR1 LGHNA, CDR2 YSLEER. CDR3 coding DNA: TGCGCCAGCAGCCCGAAAATCCAGGGTGGCTATGGCTACACCTTC. Translation: CASSPKIQGGYGYTF.

The chain has TRBV30 and TRBJ2-2; no firm D call. CDR1 is GTSNPN, CDR2 SVGIG, per germline (reference sequence). Trimming pared 0 bases from V and 0 bases from J, leaving 8 bases between. The CDR3 consists of 15 residues. CDR3 protein: CAWSVLGPNTGELFF. DNA of the CDR3: TGTGCCTGGAGTGTCCTAGGACCGAACACCGGGGAGCTGTTTTTT.

This clone has a handful of counts. The chain couples TRBV11-2 to TRBJ2-7; no clear D gene. The CDR3 covers 12 residues. Germline CDR1 SGHAT, CDR2 FQNNGV. Trimming shortened V by 5 bases and J by 4 bases, and 9 bases separated the two germline ends. The CDR3 nucleotides read TGTGCCAGCAGCCCTCAGGTTTACGAGCAGTACTTC. Translation: CASSPQVYEQYF.

This sequence joins TRBV7-6 and TRBJ1-5; D not certain. The CDR3 extends over 15 amino acids. CDR1 SGHVS and CDR2 FNYEAQ come from the germline V gene. V lost 0 bases to trimming and J lost 3 bases, with 9 bases between them. CDR3 sequence: CASSLAVGVNQPQHF. The CDR3 coding sequence is TGTGCCAGCAGCTTAGCGGTGGGAGTCAATCAGCCCCAGCATTTT.

Of note for this clone: This may arise from a read error, as a much more abundant clone is one base away. This rearrangement joins TRBV11-2 to TRBJ2-2; TRBD2 matches 8 bases. In germline, CDR1 is SGHAT, CDR2 FQNNGV. This CDR3 is 17 amino acids long. As DNA, the CDR3 is TGTACCAGCAGCTTAGTGACTAGCGCCTCGAACACCGGGGAGCTGTTTTTT. Amino acids: CTSSLVTSASNTGELFF.

The chain employs TRBV30 and TRBJ2-7; 8 nucleotides match TRBD2. Trimming cost V 0 bases and J 5 bases; bases outside gene matches: 9. The CDR3 loop spans 15 amino acids. The germline gives CDR1 GTSNPN, CDR2 SVGIG (reference sequence). The chain's CDR3 is CAWSVSTGGSHEQYF. CDR3 bases: TGTGCCTGGAGTGTTTCCACGGGGGGGTCTCACGAGCAGTACTTC.

This clone appeared a single time. The V gene is TRBV19, the J gene TRBJ2-2; the match to TRBD2 covers 12 bases. The V segment lost 4 bases and the J segment 3 bases; nucleotides outside the gene matches: 6. Germline V lookup: CDR1 LNHDA, CDR2 SQIVND (reference sequence). This CDR3 comprises 17 residues. The CDR3 sequence is CASSKRLAGAHTGELFF. The CDR3 coding sequence is TGTGCCAGTAGTAAAAGACTAGCGGGAGCCCACACCGGGGAGCTGTTTTTT.

The chain couples TRBV19 to TRBJ2-3; 7 bases fit TRBD2. Trimming cost V 5 bases and J 5 bases; bases outside gene matches: 1. Per the germline V gene, CDR1 is LNHDA and CDR2 is SQIVND (reference sequence). The CDR3 length is 12 residues. The CDR3 DNA reads TGTGCCAGTAGTTGGGGGGGAGATACGCAGTATTTT. It codes for CASSWGGDTQYF. Combining the CDR3 with reference TRBV19 and TRBJ2-3 gives the whole variable domain DGGITQSPKYLFRKEGQNVTLSCEQNLNHDAMYWYRQDPGQGLRLIYYSQIVNDFQKGDIAEGYSVSREKKESFPLTVTSAQKNPTAFYLCASSWGGDTQYFGPGTRLTVL.

This chain links TRBV11-3 with TRBJ2-2, with 9 bases fitting TRBD2. The CDR3 extends over 15 amino acids. Germline trimming cut 5 bases from V and 6 bases from J; bases unmatched to any gene: 7. CDR1 and CDR2 from the germline V gene are SGHNT and YENEEA. For the CDR3, the DNA is TGTGCCAGCAGCGGTTGGACTAGCGCGGCCGGGGAGCTGTTTTTT. Encoded protein: CASSGWTSAAGELFF.

This clone was picked up a small number of times. The CDR3 does not end in the conserved phenylalanine or tryptophan, so this is likely a read error. The limits of the CDR3 on the DNA are not certain, so only TCRdb's listed CDR3 is given. This chain links TRBV30 with TRBJ1-1. Germline CDR1 reads GTSNPN; CDR2 reads SVGIG (reference sequence). The CDR3 is made up of 9 amino acids, end residues included. CDR3 loop: CACGTTGGV.

J is TRBJ1-5 and V is TRBV19; the D is unclear. The CDR3 consists of 15 residues. V dropped 6 bases and J dropped 1 base, with 13 bases sitting between them. The germline gives CDR1 LNHDA, CDR2 SQIVND (reference sequence). CDR3 residues: CASSPVPGSNQPQHF. CDR3 bases: TGTGCCAGTAGCCCGGTCCCGGGGAGCAATCAGCCCCAGCATTTT.

This clone was detected a few times. The chain couples TRBV5-4 to TRBJ2-2; D gene ambiguous. Germline V gene data show CDR1 as SGHNT and CDR2 as YYREEE (reference sequence). V dropped 0 bases and J dropped 3 bases, with 6 bases sitting between them. CDR3 length: 14 amino acids. CDR3 loop: CASSLGWDTGELFF. The CDR3, as DNA: TGTGCCAGCAGCTTGGGCTGGGACACCGGGGAGCTGTTTTTT.

This rearrangement joins TRBV2 to TRBJ2-7; 10 positions agree with TRBD1. Losses at the gene ends were 6 bases for V and 6 bases for J; bases not matched to a gene: 5. The CDR3 runs 13 residues. Germline CDR1 and CDR2: SNHLY and FYNNEI. The CDR3 DNA reads TGTGCCAGCAGACGACAGGGGGCTACCGAGCAGTACTTC. It translates to CASRRQGATEQYF.

The sample holds one count of this clone. This sequence joins TRBV4-3 and TRBJ2-1; no reliable D call. The germline V and J ends were trimmed by 0 bases and 5 bases, with 5 bases remaining between them. CDR3 length: 13 amino acids. CDR1 is LGHNA, CDR2 YSLEER, per germline. The DNA of the CDR3 is TGCGCCAGCAGCCAAGATCGGCACAATGAGCAGTTCTTC. Protein: CASSQDRHNEQFF.

The genes are TRBV5-4 and TRBJ2-7; D not certain. V gave up 3 bases and J gave up 3 bases, with 13 bases separating them. The CDR3 covers 14 residues. Germline values: CDR1 SGHNT, CDR2 YYREEE (reference sequence). CDR3 in DNA: TGTGCCAGCAGCTCGACGGTAAAACACTACGAGCAGTACTTC. This gives the protein CASSSTVKHYEQYF.

V is TRBV6-5 and J is TRBJ1-4; D gene uncertain. The germline CDR1 and CDR2 sequences are MNHEY and SVGAGI. This CDR3 contains 13 residues. The V end was cut by 5 bases, the J end by 7 bases, with 11 bases between. Here the CDR3 reads CASSPRPAEKLFF. In nucleotides, the CDR3 is TGTGCCAGCAGTCCTCGACCGGCTGAAAAACTGTTTTTT.

This chain links TRBV28 with TRBJ2-1, with 8 bases matching TRBD1. This CDR3 contains 13 residues. Trimming cost V 8 bases and J 8 bases; bases outside gene matches: 8. Germline V gives CDR1 MDHEN, CDR2 SYDVKM. This CDR3 reads CASSQSTGDEQFF. The DNA of the CDR3 is TGTGCCAGCTCCCAATCGACAGGGGATGAGCAGTTCTTC.

The chain recombines TRBV6-6 with TRBJ1-2; 8 nucleotides align to TRBD1. The V segment lost 6 bases and the J segment 8 bases; nucleotides outside the gene matches: 8. This CDR3 comprises 13 residues. Per germline, CDR1 MNHNY and CDR2 SVGAGI (reference sequence). The CDR3 spells CASRGQDLVGYTF. CDR3 nucleotide sequence: TGTGCCAGCAGGGGACAGGATTTGGTCGGCTACACCTTC.

The genes are TRBV4-1 and TRBJ1-1; D remains unclear. Trimming took off 0 bases at V and 1 base at J, with 15 bases between the two ends. Germline V gene sequence: CDR1 MGHRA, CDR2 YSYEKL. The length of the CDR3 is 17 residues. CDR3 region: CASSQDSKTHSNTEAFF. The CDR3 region has the DNA TGCGCCAGCAGCCAAGATAGTAAAACCCACTCGAACACTGAAGCTTTCTTT.

The V and J genes are TRBV20-1 and TRBJ1-2; D unresolved. V was trimmed by 1 base and J by 7 bases, leaving 4 bases between them. Per germline, CDR1 DFQATT and CDR2 SNEGSKA (reference sequence). The CDR3 length is 10 residues. The CDR3 is CSARAGGYTF. In DNA, the CDR3 is TGCAGTGCTAGAGCCGGTGGCTACACCTTC.

The CDR3 nucleotides read TGTGCCAGCAGTTACGGTGGACAGACCAGGGGCTACGAGCAGTACTTC. It specifies CASSYGGQTRGYEQYF. The chain joins TRBV6-5 to TRBJ2-7; TRBD1 might be the D (6 bases). This CDR3 has 16 residues. Deletions cut 2 bases from V and 3 bases from J, with 17 bases between. The germline gives CDR1 MNHEY, CDR2 SVGAGI.

J is TRBJ2-7 and V is TRBV7-6; 11 bases fit TRBD1. The CDR3 is made up of 16 amino acids. With V trimmed by 4 bases and J by 7 bases, 12 bases remained unmatched. The germline gives CDR1 SGHVS, CDR2 FNYEAQ. In nucleotides, the CDR3 is TGTGCCAGCAGCTCATCCGGGACAGGGGGGATCTGGGAGCAGTACTTC. Residues: CASSSSGTGGIWEQYF.

V is TRBV6-1 and J is TRBJ2-5, with D hard to call. V gave up 4 bases and J gave up 6 bases, with 9 bases separating them. CDR1 MNHNS and CDR2 SASEGT come from the germline V gene. The CDR3 spans 12 residues. The CDR3 spells CASSVNGQTQYF. The CDR3 nucleotides read TGTGCCAGCAGTGTCAACGGGCAGACCCAGTACTTC.

The chain combines TRBV9 with TRBJ2-1; D is ambiguous. V was pared by 4 bases and J by 15 bases, with 17 bases between. The CDR3 runs to 12 residues. The germline V gene encodes CDR1 SGDLS and CDR2 YYNGEE. The CDR3 nucleotides read TGTGCCAGCAGCCTGAGTGGTGCGCGCGTGTTCTTC. Translating it yields CASSLSGARVFF.

The CDR3 spells CASSSALGGPGPNEKLFF. CDR3 sequence (DNA): TGTGCCAGCAGCTCAGCCTTGGGCGGCCCTGGACCTAATGAAAAACTGTTTTTT. The rearrangement links TRBV7-9 to TRBJ1-4; D gene uncertain. V dropped 4 bases and J dropped 3 bases, with 21 bases sitting between them. The CDR3 consists of 18 residues. Looked up from germline, CDR1 is SEHNR and CDR2 is FQNEAQ (reference sequence).

This clone occurred once. Other DNA sequences in this sample translate to the same CDR3. V is TRBV19 and J is TRBJ1-1; TRBD1 is a possible D gene (5 bases). Per the germline V gene, CDR1 is LNHDA and CDR2 is SQIVND (reference sequence). This CDR3 is 15 amino acids long. V was pared by 2 bases and J by 1 base, with 11 bases between. The DNA of the CDR3 is TGTGCCAGTAGTATATGGGGGGTCGGGAACACTGAAGCTTTCTTT. It yields the protein CASSIWGVGNTEAFF.